The entry below describes one T cell receptor beta chain. The table came from immunoSEQ multiplex PCR; TCRdb's copy has only in-frame clones and leaves some out. Among 65,000 to 70,000 clones, nearly 90% were seen once, and the ten largest hold 8% to 11%. CDR1 and CDR2 from the germline V gene are SGDLS and YYNGEE. The CDR3 has 15 residues. Trimming pared 0 bases from V and 3 bases from J, leaving 10 bases between. This record belongs to a study of OX40 agonist ivuxolimab in advanced cancers. The origin of this receptor is an adult with an advanced solid tumor such as melanoma, head and neck, liver or kidney cancer. Sequencing was performed on CD4+ or CD8+ T cells sorted from blood, taken in a trial of the OX40 agonist ivuxolimab. The chain combines TRBV9 with TRBJ1-5, with D unresolved. The CDR3 DNA reads as TGTGCCAGCAGCGTAGAGGGTCAGGTCAATCAGCCCCAGCATTTT. Protein: CASSVEGQVNQPQHF. The whole variable domain, filled in from reference TRBV9 and TRBJ1-5, reads DSGVTQTPKHLITATGQRVTLRCSPRSGDLSVYWYQQSLDQGLQFLIQYYNGEERAKGNILERFSAQQFPDLHSELNLSSLELGDSALYFCASSVEGQVNQPQHFGDGTRLSIL.